The source of this T cell receptor (beta chain) is a study of blood T cells in healthy people across ages. The use of a sample-barcoded 5' primer and a J-beta primer mix characterized a second PCR of roughly 6 to 11 cycles. In TCRdb, the 5' RACE reads were re-called with MiXCR into one record per CDR3 protein. The repertoire holds 750,000 to 950,000 distinct CDR3 sequences, with about 53% as singletons. The sample holds one count of this clonotype. The ends lost 3 bases at V and 14 bases at J; junction bases unmatched: 17. This CDR3 has 17 amino acids. Germline V CDR1 and CDR2: SGHDT, YYEEEE. The TCR was taken from an older man in good health. V gene TRBV5-6 combines with J gene TRBJ2-3; 14 bases match TRBD2. What was sequenced was blood. The CDR3: CASSWRGLAGDLRYAYF. Written as DNA, the CDR3 is TGTGCCAGCAGCTGGCGGGGACTAGCGGGAGATCTCAGATACGCGTATTTT.